A single sample is the source of the 31 T cell receptor beta chains below, sequenced in a study of blood T cell repertoires in COVID-19. Some clones are missing from TCRdb's copy, which holds only in-frame ones; the method was immunoSEQ multiplex PCR. The table records roughly 160,000 clones, around 80% of them present only once. The material sequenced was PBMCs or T cells enriched from blood (not recorded which). These receptors all come from a man in his fifties or sixties who had recovered from COVID-19.

This rearrangement joins TRBV2 to TRBJ2-2; unclear D gene. V gave up 7 bases and J gave up 1 base, with 10 bases separating them. CDR3 size: 14 residues. CDR1 and CDR2 from the germline V gene are SNHLY and FYNNEI. Written as DNA, the CDR3 is TGTGCCAGCACGGCCAGAGGGAACACCGGGGAGCTGTTTTTT. Its protein product is CASTARGNTGELFF.

As DNA, the CDR3 is TGCGCCAGCAGCTTGGGCTGGGCAGGGGGCAATGAGCAGTTCTTC. Encoded protein: CASSLGWAGGNEQFF. The chain couples TRBV5-1 to TRBJ2-1; TRBD1 aligns across 7 bases. Germline trimming cut 0 bases from V and 6 bases from J; bases unmatched to any gene: 6. Germline CDR1 is SGHRS and CDR2 is YFSETQ. The CDR3 is made up of 15 amino acids.

This clone appeared a single time. This chain links TRBV5-5 with TRBJ2-7; 7 nucleotides agree with TRBD1. V gave up 4 bases and J gave up 2 bases; unmatched junction bases: 3. The CDR3 loop spans 13 amino acids. Germline V gene data show CDR1 as SGHKS and CDR2 as YYEKEE (reference sequence). The CDR3 loop is CASSPGTAYEQYF. The CDR3 nucleotides are TGTGCCAGCAGCCCCGGGACAGCCTACGAGCAGTACTTC. Based on the CDR3 plus reference TRBV5-5 and TRBJ2-7, the full variable domain is DAGVTQSPTHLIKTRGQQVTLRCSPISGHKSVSWYQQVLGQGPQFIFQYYEKEERGRGNFPDRFSARQFPNYSSELNVNALLLGDSALYLCASSPGTAYEQYFGPGTRLTVT.

The CDR3 coding sequence is TGTGCCAGCAGCTTGGAGGGCTTGAGGAAAGAGACCCAGTACTTC. Amino acid sequence: CASSLEGLRKETQYF. The genes are TRBV7-9 and TRBJ2-5, with D perhaps TRBD2 (6 bases). This CDR3 has 15 residues. Trimming stripped 3 bases from V and 3 bases from J, with 14 bases between. Germline V gives CDR1 SEHNR, CDR2 FQNEAQ (reference sequence).

In DNA form, the CDR3 reads TGTGCCACCAGTGACCCCTCGTACAGGGGGCGGGTGACCTATAATTCACCCCTCCACTTT. This encodes CATSDPSYRGRVTYNSPLHF. This rearrangement joins TRBV24-1 to TRBJ1-6, with TRBD1 identical over 9 bases. Germline V gives CDR1 KGHDR, CDR2 SFDVKD. The CDR3 is 20 amino acids. V was pared by 4 bases and J by 2 bases, with 14 bases of the junction left unmatched.

J is TRBJ1-3 and V is TRBV19; 8 bases are shared with TRBD1. After removal of 4 bases from V and 0 bases from J, the junction contained 5 bases not matched to a gene. The CDR3 extends over 16 amino acids. Germline CDR1 is LNHDA and CDR2 is SQIVND (reference sequence). The chain's CDR3 is CASSKGQVRSGNTIYF. The CDR3, as DNA: TGTGCCAGTAGTAAGGGACAGGTACGCTCTGGAAACACCATATATTTT. Full variable domain (outside the CDR3, taken from reference TRBV19 and TRBJ1-3): DGGITQSPKYLFRKEGQNVTLSCEQNLNHDAMYWYRQDPGQGLRLIYYSQIVNDFQKGDIAEGYSVSREKKESFPLTVTSAQKNPTAFYLCASSKGQVRSGNTIYFGEGSWLTVV.

The chain couples TRBV6-5 to TRBJ2-5; TRBD2 matches at 8 bases. V shed 0 bases, J shed 5 bases, and the junction held 8 bases outside the gene matches. Germline values: CDR1 MNHEY, CDR2 SVGAGI. The CDR3 consists of 16 residues. The CDR3 DNA reads as TGTGCCAGCAGTTACTCGAAGCGGGGGAGGGGTGAGACCCAGTACTTC. It yields the protein CASSYSKRGRGETQYF.

The chain couples TRBV25-1 to TRBJ1-1; 8 bases are a match to TRBD1. The V segment lost 5 bases and the J segment 1 base; nucleotides outside the gene matches: 3. The CDR3 sequence is 14 residues long. Germline-derived CDR1 and CDR2 are MGHDK and SYGVNS. DNA for the CDR3: TGTGCCAGCAGTCGGACAGGGAAGAACACTGAAGCTTTCTTT. Its protein is CASSRTGKNTEAFF.

The V call is TRBV10-2, the J call TRBJ1-1, with 8 positions matching TRBD1. CDR3 length: 14 amino acids. V shed 5 bases, J shed 2 bases, and the junction held 4 bases outside the gene matches. Germline-derived CDR1 and CDR2 are WSHSY and SAAADI. The CDR3 is CASSWTGQNTEAFF. CDR3 DNA sequence: TGCGCCAGCAGTTGGACAGGGCAAAACACTGAAGCTTTCTTT.

The chain employs TRBV25-1 and TRBJ1-4, with D tentatively TRBD1 (5 bases). The V gene's germline CDR1 is MGHDK and CDR2 SYGVNS. The CDR3 contains 15 residues. The ends were cut back, 6 bases at V and 6 bases at J, with 17 bases in the middle. The CDR3 loop is CASRDARGTDEKLFF. For the CDR3, the DNA is TGTGCCAGCAGAGACGCCCGGGGGACTGATGAAAAACTGTTTTTT. Based on the CDR3 plus reference TRBV25-1 and TRBJ1-4, the full variable domain is EADIYQTPRYLVIGTGKKITLECSQTMGHDKMYWYQQDPGMELHLIHYSYGVNSTEKGDLSSESTVSRIRTEHFPLTLESARPSHTSQYLCASRDARGTDEKLFFGSGTQLSVL.

This clone was counted only a few times. V is TRBV9 and J is TRBJ1-4; D perhaps matches TRBD1 (6 bases). CDR3 length: 13 amino acids. Per the germline V gene, CDR1 is SGDLS and CDR2 is YYNGEE. Trimming cost V 2 bases and J 6 bases, with 8 bases left between them. DNA of the CDR3: TGTGCCAGCAGCGTTGCAGGGGATGAAAAACTGTTTTTT. Its protein product is CASSVAGDEKLFF.

This chain joins TRBV11-1 and TRBJ1-1; D remains ambiguous. The CDR3 length is 13 residues. V dropped 5 bases and J dropped 1 base, with 8 bases sitting between them. Germline CDR1 is SGHAT and CDR2 is FQDESV (reference sequence). The CDR3 sequence: CASSAQSNTEAFF. The CDR3, as DNA: TGTGCCAGCAGCGCCCAGTCGAACACTGAAGCTTTCTTT.

This chain connects TRBV28 to TRBJ1-4; no clear D. Germline-derived CDR1 and CDR2 are MDHEN and SYDVKM. The V end lost 3 bases, the J end lost 0 bases, and 8 bases lay between the germline ends. The CDR3 extends over 15 amino acids. CDR3 sequence: CASSFFTATNEKLFF. CDR3 DNA sequence: TGTGCCAGCAGTTTCTTTACAGCAACTAATGAAAAACTGTTTTTT. The entire variable domain, with the rest obtained from reference TRBV28 and TRBJ1-4, is as follows: DVKVTQSSRYLVKRTGEKVFLECVQDMDHENMFWYRQDPGLGLRLIYFSYDVKMKEKGDIPEGYSVSREKKERFSLILESASTNQTSMYLCASSFFTATNEKLFFGSGTQLSVL.

In this sample, this clone turned up a few times. This chain links TRBV18 with TRBJ1-1, with 8 positions matching TRBD1. The length of the CDR3 is 15 residues. Germline CDR1 KGHSH, CDR2 LQKENI. With V trimmed by 3 bases and J by 8 bases, 11 bases remained unmatched. CDR3 residues: CASSPIQTGAEEAFF. The CDR3 DNA follows: TGTGCCAGCTCACCGATTCAGACAGGGGCCGAGGAAGCTTTCTTT. Full variable domain (remainder filled in from reference TRBV18 and TRBJ1-1): NAGVMQNPRHLVRRRGQEARLRCSPMKGHSHVYWYRQLPEEGLKFMVYLQKENIIDESGMPKERFSAEFPKEGPSILRIQQVVRGDSAAYFCASSPIQTGAEEAFFGQGTRLTVV.

This chain's CDR3 is CASSYDLRGTQYF. CDR3 nucleotides: TGTGCCAGCAGTTACGACCTTAGAGGTACGCAGTATTTT. The chain carries TRBV6-5 and TRBJ2-3, with D unresolved. The V end was cut by 2 bases, the J end by 8 bases, with 11 bases between. CDR1 and CDR2 (germline): MNHEY, SVGAGI. The CDR3 spans 13 residues.

This sequence joins TRBV2 and TRBJ2-3, with D possibly TRBD1 on 5 matching bases. Germline-derived CDR1 and CDR2 are SNHLY and FYNNEI. The CDR3 is 17 residues long. V was shortened by 5 bases and J by 6 bases, with 24 bases between the two germline ends. The CDR3 sequence is CASSPPPRGPFVDTQYF. The CDR3 region has the DNA TGTGCCAGCAGTCCCCCCCCAAGGGGTCCCTTTGTGGATACGCAGTATTTT.

The rearrangement joins TRBV3-1 (or the pseudogene TRBV3-2) to TRBJ1-2; 8 bases fit TRBD1. The CDR3 is made up of 16 amino acids. The J segment lost 0 bases and the V segment lost 3 bases, leaving 6 bases of the junction unmatched. The germline gives CDR1 LGHDT, CDR2 YNNKEL (reference sequence). CDR3 loop: CASSQRDRITNYGYTF. The CDR3 nucleotides are TGTGCCAGCAGCCAGAGGGACAGGATCACTAACTATGGCTACACCTTC.

This clone was detected a few times. The chain couples TRBV10-2 to TRBJ1-1, with no clear D. V lost 2 bases and J lost 8, with 12 bases in between. Germline V lookup: CDR1 WSHSY, CDR2 SAAADI. The CDR3 is 13 amino acids. The CDR3 region has the DNA TGCGCCAGCAGTGAGAACGACGCAGGCGAAGCTTTCTTT. It encodes CASSENDAGEAFF.

As DNA, the CDR3 is TGTGCCAGCAGTTGGGAGGGACGGAAAAATTCACCCCTCCACTTT. Amino acid sequence: CASSWEGRKNSPLHF. This chain joins TRBV6-5 and TRBJ1-6, with a weak D call TRBD1 (5 bases). The CDR3 covers 15 residues. Between the trimmed V and J ends, which lost 4 bases and 7 bases, there was a span of 14 bases. CDR1 is MNHEY and CDR2 is SVGAGI in the germline V gene.

The chain links TRBV9 to TRBJ2-3; D gene ambiguous. The V gene lost 6 bases and the J gene lost 2 bases, with 16 bases spanning the gap. There are 15 residues in the CDR3. The germline gives CDR1 SGDLS, CDR2 YYNGEE. The DNA for the CDR3 is TGTGCCAGCACCGATCTCCAGGCGAACACAGATACGCAGTATTTT. Protein: CASTDLQANTDTQYF.

This chain uses TRBV4-1 with TRBJ2-1; 11 nucleotides match TRBD2. V was pared by 6 bases and J by 5 bases, with 3 bases of the junction left unmatched. Germline lookup yields CDR1 MGHRA and CDR2 YSYEKL. This CDR3 comprises 14 residues. The CDR3 DNA is TGCGCCAGCAGTGCTAGCGGGGGGAACAATGAGCAGTTCTTC. As protein: CASSASGGNNEQFF.

This clone was seen many times. The chain links TRBV9 to TRBJ1-5; unclear D gene. Between the trimmed V and J ends, which lost 0 bases and 9 bases, there was a span of 10 bases. Germline CDR1 and CDR2: SGDLS and YYNGEE. The length of the CDR3 is 13 residues. The CDR3 DNA follows: TGTGCCAGCAGCGTAGCGGGTGAGGGGCCCCAGCATTTT. This encodes CASSVAGEGPQHF.

The chain recombines TRBV7-6 with TRBJ2-3, with D possibly matching TRBD2 (5 bases). This CDR3 region has 14 residues. Trimming removed 3 bases from V and 4 bases from J, with 11 bases in between. Germline V gene data show CDR1 as SGHVS and CDR2 as FNYEAQ. CDR3 sequence: CASSFLPSPDTQYF. CDR3 coding DNA: TGTGCCAGCAGCTTCTTACCTAGCCCAGATACGCAGTATTTT.

V gene TRBV5-4 combines with J gene TRBJ2-1; 14 bases map to TRBD2. J lost 0 bases, V lost 2 bases, and 7 bases had no gene match. CDR3 length: 19 amino acids. The germline V gene encodes CDR1 SGHNT and CDR2 YYREEE (reference sequence). In DNA form, the CDR3 reads TGTGCCAGCAGCTTCCGACTAGCGGGGGGGTTCAGCTCCTACAATGAGCAGTTCTTC. Protein product: CASSFRLAGGFSSYNEQFF.

In this sample, this clone turned up once. CDR3 protein: CASSTTGASGSNEQFF. The CDR3 DNA follows: TGTGCCAGCAGCACAACAGGGGCTAGCGGGTCGAATGAGCAGTTCTTC. The V call is TRBV7-3, the J call TRBJ2-1; TRBD2 might be the D (8 bases). The CDR3 runs 16 residues. Germline V gives CDR1 SGHTA, CDR2 FQGTGA. V lost 5 bases, J lost 7 bases, and 21 bases lay in between.

This clone was found once. The chain has TRBV28 and TRBJ2-2; D remains unclear. Germline V lookup: CDR1 MDHEN, CDR2 SYDVKM. The CDR3 covers 14 residues. V gave up 8 bases and J gave up 5 bases, with 15 bases separating them. The CDR3 DNA is TGTGCCAGCCTGGAACAAGAGGTGACCGGGGAGCTGTTTTTT. It translates to CASLEQEVTGELFF. Full variable domain (outside the CDR3, taken from reference TRBV28 and TRBJ2-2): DVKVTQSSRYLVKRTGEKVFLECVQDMDHENMFWYRQDPGLGLRLIYFSYDVKMKEKGDIPEGYSVSREKKERFSLILESASTNQTSMYLCASLEQEVTGELFFGEGSRLTVL.

The V call is TRBV9, the J call TRBJ1-3, with 7 bases identical to TRBD1. This CDR3 contains 15 residues. Trimming removed 4 bases from V and 2 bases from J; junction bases left unmatched: 6. Germline CDR1 is SGDLS and CDR2 is YYNGEE. The CDR3 loop is CASSTRQGAGNTIYF. In DNA form, the CDR3 reads TGTGCCAGCAGCACCCGACAGGGCGCTGGAAACACCATATATTTT.

The chain couples TRBV7-9 to TRBJ2-4, with 13 positions matching TRBD2. The CDR3 is made up of 17 amino acids. Germline trimming cut 5 bases from V and 2 bases from J; bases unmatched to any gene: 6. Germline V CDR1 and CDR2: SEHNR, FQNEAQ (reference sequence). CDR3 loop: CASSLTSGGASKNIQYF. CDR3 nucleotides: TGTGCCAGCAGCCTCACTAGCGGGGGGGCCTCCAAAAACATTCAGTACTTC.

This chain uses TRBV4-3 with TRBJ1-5; TRBD1 matches 10 bases. Germline loops: CDR1 LGHNA, CDR2 YSLEER. V was clipped by 1 base and J by 10 bases; unmatched bases: 7. The CDR3 covers 15 residues. The CDR3: CASSQGATGGNPQHF. The DNA for the CDR3 is TGCGCCAGCAGCCAAGGCGCGACAGGGGGCAACCCCCAGCATTTT.

V is TRBV10-3 and J is TRBJ2-7; 8 positions agree with TRBD1. The CDR3 length is 14 residues. V lost 5 bases to trimming and J lost 4 bases; unmatched junction nucleotides: 7. The germline gives CDR1 ENHRY, CDR2 SYGVKD. The CDR3, as DNA: TGTGCCATCAGTAGACAGGGGTCCCCGTACGAGCAGTACTTC. Translated: CAISRQGSPYEQYF.

This clone was picked up a small number of times. V is TRBV27 and J is TRBJ2-7; perhaps TRBD1 as D (6 bases). This CDR3 is 16 amino acids long. Germline V gene data show CDR1 as MNHEY and CDR2 as SMNVEV (reference sequence). V was pared by 5 bases and J by 4 bases, with 21 bases between. The CDR3 here is CASSPTVGHSRYEQYF. The CDR3 bases are TGTGCCAGCAGTCCCACCGTGGGACACTCTAGGTACGAGCAGTACTTC.